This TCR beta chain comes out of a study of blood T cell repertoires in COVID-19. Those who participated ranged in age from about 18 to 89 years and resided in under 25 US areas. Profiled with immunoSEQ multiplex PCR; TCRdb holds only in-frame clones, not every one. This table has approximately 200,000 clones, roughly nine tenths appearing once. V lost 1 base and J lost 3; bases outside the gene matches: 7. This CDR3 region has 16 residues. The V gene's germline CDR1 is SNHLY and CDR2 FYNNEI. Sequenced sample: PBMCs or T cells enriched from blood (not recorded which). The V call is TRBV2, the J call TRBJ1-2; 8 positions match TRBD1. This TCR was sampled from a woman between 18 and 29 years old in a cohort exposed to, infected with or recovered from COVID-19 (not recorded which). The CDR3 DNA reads TGTGCCAGCAGTGAAGGGCAGGGGGCCGCATACTATGGCTACACCTTC. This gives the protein CASSEGQGAAYYGYTF. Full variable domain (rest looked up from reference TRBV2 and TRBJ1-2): EPEVTQTPSHQVTQMGQEVILRCVPISNHLYFYWYRQILGQKVEFLVSFYNNEISEKSEIFDDQFSVERPDGSNFTLKIRSTKLEDSAMYFCASSEGQGAAYYGYTFGSGTRLTVV.